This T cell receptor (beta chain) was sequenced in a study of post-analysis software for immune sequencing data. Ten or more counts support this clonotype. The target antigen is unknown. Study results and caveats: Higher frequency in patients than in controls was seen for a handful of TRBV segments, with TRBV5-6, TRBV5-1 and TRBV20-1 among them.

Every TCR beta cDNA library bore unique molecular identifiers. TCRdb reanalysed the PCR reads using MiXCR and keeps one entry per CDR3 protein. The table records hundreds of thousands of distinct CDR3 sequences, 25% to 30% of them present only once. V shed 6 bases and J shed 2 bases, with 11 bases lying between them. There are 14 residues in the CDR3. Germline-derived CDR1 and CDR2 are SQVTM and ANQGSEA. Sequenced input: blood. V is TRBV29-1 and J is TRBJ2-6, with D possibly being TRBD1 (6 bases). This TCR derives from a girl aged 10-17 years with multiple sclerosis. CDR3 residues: CSVPQGAGANVLTF. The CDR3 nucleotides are TGCAGCGTCCCACAGGGCGCTGGGGCCAACGTCCTGACTTTC.